These 25 T cell receptor beta chains were all obtained from the same sample, sequenced in a study of response to subunit inactivated influenza vaccine. In TCRdb, the RT-PCR reads were re-called with MiXCR into one record per CDR3 protein. The top ten hold 11% of the sample, which has some 570,000 distinct CDR3 sequences, roughly 10% seen once. The same specimen was also included in a second study, on T cells expressing NK-cell markers. That work adds: Libraries used 5'RACE template switching adding universal primer site and UMIs.

Here the sequenced sample was PBMCs from blood, taken on the day of vaccination. These receptors all stem from a man aged 50 to 59 who received an inactivated influenza vaccine.

This clonotype has just a few counts. The V gene is TRBV3-1, the J gene TRBJ1-1, with D perhaps TRBD1 (6 bases). Trimming pared 6 bases from V and 3 bases from J, leaving 14 bases between. The germline gives CDR1 LGHDT, CDR2 YNNKEL (reference sequence). The CDR3 length is 14 residues. The DNA for the CDR3 is TGTGCCAGCAGACCTACAGGGACGTACACTGAAGCTTTCTTT. It translates to CASRPTGTYTEAFF. The full variable domain, in which reference TRBV3-1 and TRBJ1-1 provide the parts outside the CDR3, is DTAVSQTPKYLVTQMGNDKSIKCEQNLGHDTMYWYKQDSKKFLKIMFSYNNKELIINETVPNRFSPKSPDKAHLNLHINSLELGDSAVYFCASRPTGTYTEAFFGQGTRLTVV.

This rearrangement joins TRBV5-1 to TRBJ2-7; D unresolved. The CDR3 covers 16 residues. Trimming left V 0 bases short and J 2 bases short, with 15 bases between. Germline V gene data show CDR1 as SGHRS and CDR2 as YFSETQ. The CDR3 nucleotides read TGCGCCAGCAGCTTGGTAACCCGGTACCCCCCCTACGAGCAGTACTTC. Protein: CASSLVTRYPPYEQYF.

The gene calls are TRBV4-1 and TRBJ2-4; 10 bases are a match to TRBD2. This CDR3 region has 16 residues. Germline lookup yields CDR1 MGHRA and CDR2 YSYEKL. V shed 3 bases, J shed 6 bases, and the junction held 8 bases outside the gene matches. The CDR3 sequence: CASSHDASGRVNIQYF. The CDR3 coding sequence is TGCGCCAGCAGCCACGACGCTAGCGGGAGAGTAAACATTCAGTACTTC.

This clonotype was seen a few times. The chain joins TRBV7-2 to TRBJ2-1; the match to TRBD2 covers 9 bases. Trimming at V came to 1 base and at J to 3 bases, leaving 4 bases not matched to a gene. CDR3 length equals 16 residues. Germline values: CDR1 SGHTA, CDR2 FQGNSA. Written as DNA, the CDR3 is TGTGCCAGCAGCTTAGTAGCGGGGGTGTACTACAATGAGCAGTTCTTC. Protein product: CASSLVAGVYYNEQFF.

This clonotype was seen repeatedly, ten times or more. V is TRBV12-3 or TRBV12-4 and J is TRBJ2-3, with TRBD1 as a possible D gene (5 bases). The CDR3 has 16 amino acids. Deletions cut 1 base from V and 0 bases from J, with 11 bases between. CDR3 nucleotide sequence: TGTGCCAGCAGTTTAGGTATCAGGGCAAGCACAGATACGCAGTATTTT. As protein: CASSLGIRASTDTQYF.

This clonotype was picked up a small number of times. The genes are TRBV30 and TRBJ2-1, with 11 bases lining up with TRBD2. After removal of 3 bases from V and 4 bases from J, the junction contained 8 bases not matched to a gene. This CDR3 is built from 16 residues. Germline assignment: CDR1 GTSNPN and CDR2 SVGIG (reference sequence). This chain's CDR3 is CAWSAPRTSGYNEQFF. The CDR3 DNA is TGTGCCTGGAGCGCCCCGAGGACTAGCGGGTACAATGAGCAGTTCTTC.

This clonotype was seen many times. The chain combines TRBV28 with TRBJ1-2; 7 nucleotides match TRBD1. Germline trimming cut 6 bases from V and 4 bases from J; bases unmatched to any gene: 5. In germline, CDR1 is MDHEN, CDR2 SYDVKM. The CDR3 extends over 13 amino acids. This chain's CDR3 is CASSWGQLYGYTF. The CDR3, as DNA: TGTGCCAGCAGCTGGGGACAGCTCTATGGCTACACCTTC.

This sequence joins TRBV7-9 and TRBJ2-2, with 7 bases identical to TRBD1. In germline, CDR1 is SEHNR, CDR2 FQNEAQ (reference sequence). This CDR3 has 15 residues. After removal of 6 bases from V and 7 bases from J, the junction contained 11 bases not matched to a gene. The CDR3 spells CASRLTGYRDGELFF. The CDR3 coding sequence is TGTGCCAGCAGACTGACAGGGTATCGGGACGGGGAGCTGTTTTTT.

This chain connects TRBV7-2 to TRBJ2-1; 7 nucleotides match TRBD2. CDR1 and CDR2 from the germline V gene are SGHTA and FQGNSA. The CDR3 sequence is 16 residues long. Trimming removed 5 bases from V and 3 bases from J; junction bases left unmatched: 10. CDR3 nucleotide sequence: TGTGCCAGCAGCCTAGGTGGAAGCGGGAACTACAATGAGCAGTTCTTC. This gives the protein CASSLGGSGNYNEQFF.

The chain employs TRBV20-1 and TRBJ2-7; D possibly corresponds to TRBD2 (5 bases). CDR3 size: 16 residues. CDR1 is DFQATT and CDR2 is SNEGSKA in the germline V gene (reference sequence). Trimming pared 4 bases from V and 0 bases from J, leaving 19 bases between. The CDR3 DNA follows: TGCAGTGCTAATTGGGTTGGCGGGCCGAGCTCCTACGAGCAGTACTTC. This sequence encodes CSANWVGGPSSYEQYF.

This clonotype was detected many times. The chain is built from TRBV28 and TRBJ2-2, with 8 nucleotides matching TRBD2. The CDR3 has 13 residues. Germline V gene lookup returns CDR1 MDHEN and CDR2 SYDVKM. The J segment lost 6 bases and the V segment lost 5 bases, leaving 2 bases of the junction unmatched. The CDR3: CASSTGGPGELFF. CDR3 in DNA: TGTGCCAGCAGTACGGGAGGGCCCGGGGAGCTGTTTTTT. Complete variable domain (other parts from reference TRBV28 and TRBJ2-2): DVKVTQSSRYLVKRTGEKVFLECVQDMDHENMFWYRQDPGLGLRLIYFSYDVKMKEKGDIPEGYSVSREKKERFSLILESASTNQTSMYLCASSTGGPGELFFGEGSRLTVL.

This clonotype was detected only a few times. V gene TRBV11-3 combines with J gene TRBJ2-1; no clear D. Germline CDR1 SGHNT, CDR2 YENEEA. V dropped 1 base and J dropped 10 bases, with 8 bases sitting between them. CDR3 length: 12 amino acids. CDR3 sequence: CASSLGKSEQFF. CDR3 DNA: TGTGCCAGCAGCTTAGGAAAATCCGAGCAGTTCTTC.

This sequence joins TRBV11-2 and TRBJ2-3; 8 nucleotides align to TRBD1. Germline CDR1 SGHAT, CDR2 FQNNGV. V dropped 4 bases and J dropped 0; count of bases not matched to a gene: 6. The CDR3 covers 16 residues. DNA of the CDR3: TGTGCCAGCAGCTCACTGGACAGGGCAAGCACAGATACGCAGTATTTT. It yields the protein CASSSLDRASTDTQYF.

CDR3 DNA sequence: TGTGCCATCAGTGAGTCAAATGAAGGACAGGGGGCCTACGAGCAGTACTTC. Translating gives CAISESNEGQGAYEQYF. The chain uses TRBV10-3 and TRBJ2-7; TRBD1 agrees at 10 bases. This CDR3 has 17 amino acids. CDR1 ENHRY and CDR2 SYGVKD come from the germline V gene. Unmatched junction bases numbered 7, after V lost 0 bases and J lost 2 bases.

This clonotype was found a few times. The chain uses TRBV7-2 and TRBJ1-1; perhaps TRBD1 as D (5 bases). Deletions cut 0 bases from V and 6 bases from J, with 8 bases between. CDR1 SGHTA and CDR2 FQGNSA come from the germline V gene. The CDR3 spans 13 residues. CDR3 in amino acids: CASSLAGDAEAFF. In DNA, the CDR3 is TGTGCCAGCAGCTTAGCCGGGGACGCTGAAGCTTTCTTT.

This clonotype occurred a few times. This sequence joins TRBV7-9 and TRBJ2-7, with 7 nucleotides matching TRBD2. Germline CDR1 and CDR2: SEHNR and FQNEAQ (reference sequence). This CDR3 has 16 amino acids. Trimming removed 5 bases from V and 2 bases from J; junction bases left unmatched: 12. CDR3 coding DNA: TGTGCCAGCAGCCTCCGAAGGGGCGGGAGACCCTACGAGCAGTACTTC. Its protein product is CASSLRRGGRPYEQYF.

This clonotype was counted a few times. The chain carries TRBV4-3 and TRBJ1-1; D uncertain. Trimming removed 0 bases from V and 6 bases from J, with 14 bases in between. The CDR3 is made up of 15 amino acids. The germline V gene encodes CDR1 LGHNA and CDR2 YSLEER. CDR3 in amino acids: CASSQDVFGAAEAFF. DNA of the CDR3: TGCGCCAGCAGCCAAGACGTGTTTGGCGCAGCTGAAGCTTTCTTT.

This clonotype turned up a few times. The chain carries TRBV19 and TRBJ2-1; D remains unclear. The CDR3 runs to 13 residues. The germline gives CDR1 LNHDA, CDR2 SQIVND (reference sequence). Deletions cut 3 bases from V and 8 bases from J, with 11 bases between. The CDR3: CASSITLRDEQFF. The DNA for the CDR3 is TGTGCCAGTAGTATTACCCTTAGGGATGAGCAGTTCTTC. Supplemented by reference TRBV19 and TRBJ2-1, the full variable domain reads DGGITQSPKYLFRKEGQNVTLSCEQNLNHDAMYWYRQDPGQGLRLIYYSQIVNDFQKGDIAEGYSVSREKKESFPLTVTSAQKNPTAFYLCASSITLRDEQFFGPGTRLTVL.

This clonotype has more than one count but fewer than ten. The chain joins TRBV5-6 to TRBJ1-5, with a weak D call TRBD1 (5 bases). V lost 3 bases and J lost 1, with 14 bases in between. The CDR3 is made up of 16 amino acids. CDR1 and CDR2 (germline): SGHDT, YYEEEE. CDR3 nucleotides: TGTGCCAGCAGCTGGGGTGGGGCGCTGAGCAATCAGCCCCAGCATTTT. This gives the protein CASSWGGALSNQPQHF.

The J gene is TRBJ2-1, the V gene TRBV4-2; 9 nucleotides agree with TRBD2. The junction had 4 bases not matched to a gene; V was cut back by 1 base and J by 3 bases. Germline V gene lookup returns CDR1 LGHNA and CDR2 YNFKEQ. This CDR3 comprises 16 residues. The CDR3 DNA reads TGTGCCAGCAGCCAAGGCGGGGGGGGCGTCTACAATGAGCAGTTCTTC. Amino acids: CASSQGGGGVYNEQFF.

The chain combines TRBV20-1 with TRBJ2-7, with 9 bases identical to TRBD1. The CDR3 contains 16 residues. V gave up 1 base and J gave up 1 base; unmatched junction bases: 8. Germline loops: CDR1 DFQATT, CDR2 SNEGSKA (reference sequence). The CDR3 reads CSARVPTGTGSYEQYF. CDR3 coding DNA: TGCAGTGCTAGAGTCCCGACCGGGACAGGGTCCTACGAGCAGTACTTC.

V usage is TRBV12-3 or TRBV12-4 and J usage is TRBJ2-7, with D possibly matching TRBD1 (6 bases). The V end was cut by 6 bases, the J end by 3 bases, with 15 bases between. The CDR3 is 14 residues long. The CDR3 sequence: CASRPGHQNYEQYF. The CDR3 DNA is TGTGCCAGCAGGCCGGGACACCAGAACTACGAGCAGTACTTC.

This clonotype was seen a few times. V and J are TRBV6-6 and TRBJ1-1; TRBD1 matches 7 bases. After removal of 5 bases from V and 7 bases from J, the junction contained 10 bases not matched to a gene. This CDR3 comprises 14 residues. Germline V gene data show CDR1 as MNHNY and CDR2 as SVGAGI (reference sequence). The CDR3 loop is CASSTRDRESEAFF. DNA of the CDR3: TGTGCCAGCAGTACTAGGGACAGAGAAAGTGAAGCTTTCTTT.

This clonotype was detected only a few times. The chain links TRBV12-3 or TRBV12-4 to TRBJ1-4; 7 bases match TRBD1. Losses at the gene ends were 5 bases for V and 8 bases for J; bases not matched to a gene: 11. The CDR3 runs to 15 residues. As DNA, the CDR3 is TGTGCCAGCAGTCTCAGACAGGGATTCAGCGAAAAACTGTTTTTT. Translation gives CASSLRQGFSEKLFF.

The chain joins TRBV13 to TRBJ2-7; possibly TRBD1 for D (5 bases). This CDR3 is 13 amino acids long. Trimming shortened V by 3 bases and J by 4 bases, and 10 bases separated the two germline ends. From germline, CDR1 is PRHDT and CDR2 FYEKMQ (reference sequence). The CDR3 nucleotides are TGTGCCAGCAGCTTTACCAGGGTTTACGAGCAGTACTTC. It encodes CASSFTRVYEQYF. The whole variable domain, filled in from reference TRBV13 and TRBJ2-7, reads AAGVIQSPRHLIKEKRETATLKCYPIPRHDTVYWYQQGPGQDPQFLISFYEKMQSDKGSIPDRFSAQQFSDYHSELNMSSLELGDSALYFCASSFTRVYEQYFGPGTRLTVT.